Listed here are 4 T cell receptor beta chains from one sample, sequenced in a study of blood T cell repertoires in COVID-19 (dated by TCRdb to the early 2020s). The library was built by means of the immunoSEQ multiplex PCR assay. TCRdb took over this immuneACCESS table, retaining in-frame rearrangements with V and J assigned. Such tables are incomplete; in checked studies, under half of the missing clones stem from an unresolved V gene, and the remainder is unexplained. This sample is represented by hundreds of thousands of clones; approximately 89% of them were singletons. Under 3.5% of the sample comes from the top ten. Material for sequencing was peripheral blood. The receptors originated from a woman younger than 30 who had recovered from COVID-19.

The V and J genes are TRBV4-3 and TRBJ2-2; possibly TRBD1 for D (6 bases). The germline V and J ends were trimmed by 0 bases and 1 base, with 15 bases remaining between them. Germline CDR1 is LGHNA and CDR2 is YSLEER. This CDR3 is built from 18 residues. In DNA, the CDR3 is TGCGCCAGCAGCCAAGAAGGGGGAACGACGATGAACACCGGGGAGCTGTTTTTT. This codes for CASSQEGGTTMNTGELFF.

The genes are TRBV24-1 and TRBJ2-5; D is unclear. The germline gives CDR1 KGHDR, CDR2 SFDVKD. V dropped 3 bases and J dropped 0 bases, with 7 bases sitting between them. CDR3 size: 14 residues. The CDR3 DNA reads as TGTGCCACCAGTGATCCTACGTACCAAGAGACCCAGTACTTC. As protein: CATSDPTYQETQYF.

The chain uses TRBV6-5 and TRBJ2-7; the match to TRBD2 covers 10 bases. Losses at the gene ends were 6 bases for V and 5 bases for J; bases not matched to a gene: 7. Germline-derived CDR1 and CDR2 are MNHEY and SVGAGI. The CDR3 sequence is 14 residues long. The CDR3 is CASRLSGRANEQYV. In DNA, the CDR3 is TGTGCCAGCAGATTAAGCGGGAGGGCCAACGAGCAGTACGTC.

The chain uses TRBV3-1 (or the pseudogene TRBV3-2) and TRBJ1-2, with TRBD1 matching 7 bases. The J segment lost 2 bases and the V segment lost 4 bases, leaving 4 bases of the junction unmatched. CDR3 length equals 14 residues. Germline CDR1 reads LGHDT; CDR2 reads YNNKEL (reference sequence). The CDR3 DNA reads TGTGCCAGCAGCCCCGGGACAGCCAACTATGGCTACACCTTC. This gives the protein CASSPGTANYGYTF.